This TCR beta chain was retrieved from a study of shared clonotypes between healthy human individuals (dated by TCRdb to the early 2020s). Concerning the study at large: The cohort included three men and a couple of women between 18 and 49 years of age. Per donor, three plates each were used for CD4 naive and CD4 memory, two for CD8 naive, and one for CD8 memory. Different laboratories and diverse techniques were used to prepare libraries and sequence TCR repertoires, to increase sequencing depth and limit assay-specific biases. Per donor, leukapheresis produced somewhere between about 0.85 and 9.5 billion PBMCs. Blood TCR repertoires of about five healthy adults were deeply sequenced to estimate repertoire size and the extent of clonotype sharing between individuals. The study at large found these results: Sharing across four donors was observed for about 5% of naive CD4, 3% to 3.5% of naive CD8, 2% to 2.5% of memory CD4, and roughly 0.4% of memory CD8 clonotypes. Clonotypes shared by all four sorted-subset donors showed higher generation probabilities than non-shared clonotypes. Based on pairwise subsampling, the degree of clonotype sharing among donors was expected to be affected by sequencing depth. Incomplete sequencing was indicated by rarefaction of sorted-subset datasets, despite the large sequencing depth. The small number of donors limited the genetic and exposure-history diversity represented. Only blood was sampled, and tissue TCR repertoires likely differ from those in blood. Estimated clonotype richness was generally larger for naive than for memory subsets.

Using the deep immunoSEQ assay, multiplex PCR amplified TCR CDR3 regions from genomic DNA. For each cell subset, the extracted genomic DNA was distributed evenly across all wells of several immunoSEQ 96-well plates, and each plate served as one replicate. Each replicate PCR for sorted subsets received roughly 0.2 ug genomic DNA, equal to roughly 29,000 T cell genomes. Purified libraries were quantified with a Qubit 3.0 fluorometer, sized on a Bioanalyzer 2100, and re-quantified with the KAPA Library Quantification kit. Every immunoSEQ 96-well plate was sequenced on a dedicated single-read 150-cycle Illumina NextSeq 550 flow cell. The original pipeline was this. Because the immunoSEQ output included only junctional sequences and no quality scores, the filtering could not be the same as the filtering used for full-length reads. Sequences were annotated with PyIR, a Python wrapper for IgBLAST v1.9, using IMGT germline references to assign V/J genes and CDR3. Reads were filtered out if the reads had weak V/J assignments (E-value above 1e-6), no CDR3, stop codons, out-of-frame junctions, or ambiguous translated residues. V3J clonotypes were defined by identical inferred V gene, J gene, and CDR3 amino acid sequence. Percentage overlap between repertoires was calculated by dividing the number of shared unique clonotypes by the size of the smaller repertoire. Repertoire richness was assessed with RTK rarefaction, the Chao1 estimator, and Recon v2.1 estimates of unobserved clonotypes. Generation probabilities were computed with OLGA for all TCRbeta clonotypes obtained by the gDNA method from a handful of donors. Entries here come from immuneACCESS through TCRdb and include only in-frame sequences with V and J called. Some clones fail to appear in such tables; in the studies checked, an unresolved V gene covers under half of the shortfall, and the cause of the remainder is unknown. Clone size and V and J calls were adopted from that table, with D and trimming inferred from the DNA. The sample yields fewer than 3 million clones; around 93% were counted once. The ten largest clones represent 0.37% of the sample.

Donors were healthy HIV-negative adults with no recently reported acute infections or vaccinations. All donors were Caucasian adults living in Nashville, Tennessee, USA. Magnetic negative selection was used to enrich CD4+ T cells, after which naive cells were positively selected on CD45RA and the negative fraction became the memory subset. Blood was collected by leukapheresis, and PBMCs were isolated by Ficoll-Histopaque density gradient centrifugation and then cryopreserved in liquid nitrogen vapor phase. Analytical flow cytometry was used to check the purity and quantity of every magnetically sorted T cell population. Each sorted fraction had its genomic DNA isolated and then quantified by UV absorbance on a Nanodrop 2000c. V and J are trimmed by 6 bases and 1 base, and the gene matches miss 8 bases of the junction. Including the terminal cysteine and phenylalanine, the CDR3 comprises 15 residues. CDR3 DNA only is kept here, 45 bases in frame from base 1. CDR1 and CDR2 are drawn from the germline V gene (reference sequence): MNHNY, SVGAGI.

Points on this clone: The clone's antigen remains unknown. Per-nucleotide qualities are absent, and no much larger clonotype sits a single base away.

The receptor was isolated from a man aged 18-30 years in good health. Some clones in this sample may be carry-over from other donors' samples. The chain is assembled from TRBV6-6 and TRBJ2-7, with TRBD1 matching 8 junction bases. The specimen sequenced was naive CD4+ T cells from PBMCs. The cell subset or site label corresponds to: CD45RA+ positively selected. In nucleotide form, the sequence is TGTGCCAGCAGGGATACCAGACAGGGGTCCTACGAGCAGTACTTC. This encodes CASRDTRQGSYEQYF.